Below are 26 T cell receptor beta chains sequenced from a single sample in a study of T-cell reconstitution after alpha-beta-depleted transplantation in children. Unique molecular identifiers were built into the TCRbeta library. TCRdb ran MiXCR on the PCR reads and lists one entry per CDR3 protein. There are 780,000 or so distinct CDR3 sequences in the sample; around 17% occur only once, and approximately 5% lies in the top ten. The specimen was PBMCs, mostly from graft donor cells, collected 360 days after TCRalphabeta/CD19-depleted stem cell transplant. These receptors came from a male patient under 18 who had a stem cell transplant for acute lymphoblastic leukemia, so the T cells may come from the graft donor.

The rearrangement joins TRBV7-3 to TRBJ1-6, with 8 bases lining up with TRBD1. V lost 5 bases, J lost 8 bases, and 5 bases stayed unmatched. The length of the CDR3 is 14 residues. Germline CDR1 is SGHTA and CDR2 is FQGTGA. The CDR3 nucleotides are TGTGCCAGCAGCGCAGGGGGCAGGGATTCACCCCTCCACTTT. This translates into CASSAGGRDSPLHF. Full variable domain (remainder filled in from reference TRBV7-3 and TRBJ1-6): GAGVSQTPSNKVTEKGKYVELRCDPISGHTALYWYRQSLGQGPEFLIYFQGTGAADDSGLPNDRFFAVRPEGSVSTLKIQRTERGDSAVYLCASSAGGRDSPLHFGNGTRLTVT.

The chain couples TRBV4-1 to TRBJ1-1; possible D gene TRBD1, 5 bases. CDR1 MGHRA and CDR2 YSYEKL come from the germline V gene. The CDR3 length is 15 residues. V was trimmed by 2 bases and J by 4 bases, leaving 14 bases between them. This chain's CDR3 is CASSQTFRGSTEAFF. The DNA for the CDR3 is TGCGCCAGCAGCCAAACTTTCCGGGGGAGCACTGAAGCTTTCTTT.

This clonotype was counted a few times. The chain uses TRBV4-1 and TRBJ2-7, with D hard to call. This CDR3 has 16 residues. Germline values: CDR1 MGHRA, CDR2 YSYEKL. V lost 0 bases to trimming and J lost 3 bases, with 15 bases between them. DNA for the CDR3: TGCGCCAGCAGCCAAGAACACGTAGGTAGACTCTACGAGCAGTACTTC. Amino acids: CASSQEHVGRLYEQYF.

The V gene is TRBV12-3 or TRBV12-4, the J gene TRBJ2-5, with TRBD2 matching over 10 bases. CDR3 length equals 16 residues. V was clipped by 1 base and J by 5 bases; unmatched bases: 7. This CDR3 is CASSLGLAGKGETQYF. Written as DNA, the CDR3 is TGTGCCAGCAGTTTAGGACTAGCGGGCAAAGGGGAGACCCAGTACTTC.

This clonotype turned up a few times. The chain links TRBV7-8 to TRBJ2-1; the D gene could be TRBD1 or TRBD2 (5 bases each). This CDR3 has 15 residues. V dropped 2 bases and J dropped 3 bases, with 11 bases sitting between them. Germline CDR1 is SGHVS and CDR2 is FQNEAQ. Here the CDR3 reads CASSLKGDSYNEQFF. The CDR3 DNA sequence: TGTGCCAGCAGCTTAAAGGGAGACAGCTACAATGAGCAGTTCTTC.

This clonotype appeared a few times. This chain links TRBV29-1 with TRBJ1-1; D is ambiguous. Germline-derived CDR1 and CDR2 are SQVTM and ANQGSEA. This CDR3 contains 10 residues. V lost 4 bases to trimming and J lost 8 bases, with 8 bases between them. The CDR3 here is CSVGREEAFF. The CDR3 region has the DNA TGCAGCGTTGGCCGGGAAGAAGCTTTCTTT.

This chain links TRBV3-1 with TRBJ1-5; D is ambiguous. The CDR3 extends over 15 amino acids. The V end was cut by 10 bases, the J end by 2 bases, with 18 bases between. Looked up from germline, CDR1 is LGHDT and CDR2 is YNNKEL (reference sequence). This CDR3 reads CATGEGGLGNQPQHF. CDR3 nucleotide sequence: TGTGCCACCGGCGAAGGCGGACTTGGCAATCAGCCCCAGCATTTT.

This clonotype was counted a few times. V usage is TRBV27 and J usage is TRBJ2-7, with a tentative D call TRBD1 (7 bases). Trimming cost V 0 bases and J 1 base, with 16 bases left between them. The CDR3 spans 17 residues. Germline CDR1 and CDR2: MNHEY and SMNVEV (reference sequence). For the CDR3, the DNA is TGTGCCAGCAGTTTATCTCTCGGGCAGGGGGGTTCCTACGAGCAGTACTTC. Amino acid sequence: CASSLSLGQGGSYEQYF.

As concerns this clonotype: This may arise from a read error, as a much more abundant clone is one base away. The final CDR3 position lacks the conserved phenylalanine or tryptophan, pointing to a likely read error. This chain joins TRBV10-3 and TRBJ2-7, with 7 bases lining up with TRBD1. Losses at the gene ends were 1 base for V and 2 bases for J; bases not matched to a gene: 5. The CDR3 extends over 15 amino acids. Per the germline V gene, CDR1 is ENHRY and CDR2 is SYGVKD. The CDR3 DNA reads as TGTGCCATCAGTGAGTGGGCAGGGGGTACCTACGAGCAGTACCTC. Residues: CAISEWAGGTYEQYL.

The gene calls are TRBV5-5 and TRBJ2-3, with TRBD1 matching over 7 bases. The CDR3 consists of 15 residues. Germline CDR1 and CDR2: SGHKS and YYEKEE (reference sequence). Trimming at V came to 3 bases and at J to 2 bases, leaving 6 bases not matched to a gene. CDR3 loop: CASSSDRFITDTQYF. In DNA form, the CDR3 reads TGTGCCAGCAGCTCGGACAGGTTTATCACAGATACGCAGTATTTT.

At least ten counts were recorded for this clonotype. CDR3 residues: CASSQERQGADEQYF. CDR3 in DNA: TGCGCCAGCAGCCAAGAAAGACAGGGGGCGGACGAGCAGTACTTC. The chain recombines TRBV4-1 with TRBJ2-7; TRBD1 matches 10 bases. CDR3 length: 15 amino acids. The trim removed 0 bases at V and 5 bases at J, leaving 4 bases unmatched. In germline, CDR1 is MGHRA, CDR2 YSYEKL.

The chain has TRBV13 and TRBJ2-1; TRBD1 agrees at 10 bases. Trimming removed 4 bases from V and 8 bases from J; junction bases left unmatched: 8. The CDR3 runs to 15 residues. Germline V gene lookup returns CDR1 PRHDT and CDR2 FYEKMQ (reference sequence). CDR3 bases: TGTGCCAGCAGCTCCCGGGACAGGGGAAAATATGAGCAGTTCTTC. This translates into CASSSRDRGKYEQFF.

This clonotype was picked up many times. The genes are TRBV7-9 and TRBJ2-1; D is ambiguous. CDR1 is SEHNR and CDR2 is FQNEAQ in the germline V gene (reference sequence). The germline V and J ends were trimmed by 5 bases and 8 bases, with 10 bases remaining between them. This CDR3 has 12 residues. The CDR3 DNA sequence: TGTGCCAGCAGCCCCCGCCCCCATGAGCAGTTCTTC. Translated: CASSPRPHEQFF.

This clonotype appeared a few times. V usage is TRBV7-9 and J usage is TRBJ2-7; 7 bases line up with TRBD2. The germline CDR1 and CDR2 sequences are SEHNR and FQNEAQ (reference sequence). V lost 3 bases, J lost 1 base, and 6 bases stayed unmatched. CDR3 length: 15 residues. As DNA, the CDR3 is TGTGCCAGCAGCTTGGACCGGGACTATTCCTACGAGCAGTACTTC. Encoded protein: CASSLDRDYSYEQYF.

There are many counts of this clonotype. The chain has TRBV11-2 and TRBJ2-7; 7 bases agree with TRBD1. Losses at the gene ends were 7 bases for V and 2 bases for J; bases not matched to a gene: 11. The CDR3 is 15 residues long. CDR1 and CDR2 (germline): SGHAT, FQNNGV. The CDR3: CASTKLGGRAYEQYF. The CDR3 coding sequence is TGTGCCAGCACCAAGTTAGGGGGCAGAGCCTACGAGCAGTACTTC.

V usage is TRBV21-1 and J usage is TRBJ2-1; no DNA check was done on the table's D call, TRBD1. TRBV21-1 is termed a pseudogene. The CDR3 sequence is 13 residues long. The CDR3 loop reads CASSPPGVHEQFF. The CDR3 DNA reads TGTGCCAGCAGCCCCCCCGGGGTGCATGAGCAGTTCTTC.

J is TRBJ2-5 and V is TRBV18; 8 bases fit TRBD1. Germline lookup yields CDR1 KGHSH and CDR2 LQKENI. This CDR3 is built from 14 residues. Germline trimming cut 5 bases from V and 5 bases from J; bases unmatched to any gene: 7. The CDR3 loop is CASSKGQGRETQYF. The DNA of the CDR3 is TGTGCCAGCTCAAAAGGACAGGGCCGGGAGACCCAGTACTTC.

V gene TRBV12-3 or TRBV12-4 combines with J gene TRBJ2-1; TRBD2 matches at 10 bases. The V gene end was trimmed by 1 base and the J gene end by 6 bases; junction bases not matched to a gene: 9. CDR3 length: 17 amino acids. This chain's CDR3 is CASSLDSWTSGINEQFF. Written as DNA, the CDR3 is TGTGCCAGCAGTTTAGACAGTTGGACTAGCGGAATCAATGAGCAGTTCTTC.

This clonotype was observed a handful of times. The J gene is TRBJ2-1, the V gene TRBV7-2, with a weak D call TRBD1 (6 bases). V was clipped by 5 bases and J by 10 bases, with 18 bases between them. Germline CDR1 SGHTA, CDR2 FQGNSA. The CDR3 length is 14 residues. CDR3 sequence: CASSLQGEWAEQFF. CDR3 sequence (DNA): TGTGCCAGCAGCCTACAGGGAGAATGGGCAGAGCAGTTCTTC.

This clonotype has just a few counts. This chain uses TRBV2 with TRBJ2-7, with a possible D match to TRBD2 (5 bases). There are 11 residues in the CDR3. Germline V gene lookup returns CDR1 SNHLY and CDR2 FYNNEI. V gave up 9 bases and J gave up 3 bases, with 9 bases separating them. In DNA form, the CDR3 reads TGTGCCAGTGGACTTATCTACGAGCAGTACTTC. Translation: CASGLIYEQYF.

This clonotype has a handful of counts. V usage is TRBV6-5 and J usage is TRBJ2-1; the match to TRBD2 covers 10 bases. The CDR3 consists of 17 residues. V dropped 4 bases and J dropped 4; count of bases not matched to a gene: 10. Germline assignment: CDR1 MNHEY and CDR2 SVGAGI. The CDR3 DNA reads TGTGCCAGCAGTTTATCGCTAGCGGGAGTCCCTTACAATGAGCAGTTCTTC. It codes for CASSLSLAGVPYNEQFF.

The V call is TRBV5-1, the J call TRBJ2-2, with TRBD2 matching over 9 bases. The germline CDR1 and CDR2 sequences are SGHRS and YFSETQ. With 4 bases clipped from V and 5 bases from J, the junction kept 6 bases outside the gene matches. The CDR3 extends over 15 amino acids. CDR3 nucleotide sequence: TGCGCCAGCAGCGCCGTAGCGGGAGCTACCGGGGAGCTGTTTTTT. Amino acids: CASSAVAGATGELFF.

This clonotype has at least ten counts. The chain employs TRBV20-1 and TRBJ2-5, with no clear D. The CDR3 has 11 residues. Trimming took 1 base from V and 2 from J, leaving 2 bases between them. Germline values: CDR1 DFQATT, CDR2 SNEGSKA (reference sequence). For the CDR3, the DNA is TGCAGTGCTAGAGGGCAAGAGACCCAGTACTTC. This codes for CSARGQETQYF.

The J gene is TRBJ2-7, the V gene TRBV4-1; TRBD2 matches 11 bases. V was pared by 3 bases and J by 2 bases, with 6 bases of the junction left unmatched. The CDR3 totals 16 residues. The germline CDR1 and CDR2 sequences are MGHRA and YSYEKL. The CDR3 reads CASSHRTTSGAYEQYF. In DNA, the CDR3 is TGCGCCAGCAGCCACCGGACGACTAGCGGGGCCTACGAGCAGTACTTC.

The chain has TRBV20-1 and TRBJ1-2, with 8 bases that match TRBD1. V trimming: 4 bases; J trimming: 0 bases; junction bases outside the gene matches: 7. From germline, CDR1 is DFQATT and CDR2 SNEGSKA (reference sequence). CDR3 length: 15 amino acids. In nucleotides, the CDR3 is TGCAGTGCTACAGGACAGGGTCCAGCTAACTATGGCTACACCTTC. This gives the protein CSATGQGPANYGYTF.

V gene TRBV15 combines with J gene TRBJ2-3; 12 bases line up with TRBD1. The CDR3 loop spans 21 amino acids. The ends lost 2 bases at V and 2 bases at J; junction bases unmatched: 17. The germline V gene has CDR1 LNHNV and CDR2 YYDKDF (reference sequence). For the CDR3, the DNA is TGTGCCACCAGCAGACCCTGGGGGGACAGGGGGCGGACGGGGCTCACAGATACGCAGTATTTT. Encoded protein: CATSRPWGDRGRTGLTDTQYF.